The clone carrying this T cell receptor (beta chain) has more than one count but fewer than ten. Its specificity is unknown. The CDR3 extends 3 residues past the end of the read, so its final part is completed from the germline J gene. Repertoires were generated with immunoSEQ multiplex PCR, while TCRdb's copy carries only in-frame clones and drops some. This sample comprises roughly 42,000 clones, none seen once only. This entry is derived from a study of T cell clonality in common variable immunodeficiency. General study findings and limits: In common variable immunodeficiency, TCR beta chains reportedly carried fewer deletions and N-nucleotide insertions.

Germline V gene data show CDR1 as SEHNR and CDR2 as FQNEAQ (reference sequence). This CDR3 comprises 15 residues. Germline trimming cut 0 bases from V and 3 bases from J; bases unmatched to any gene: 3. The sequence derives from a human donor with common variable immunodeficiency. This chain uses TRBV7-9 with TRBJ1-2, with 8 bases matching TRBD1. Sequencing input: peripheral blood mononuclear cells. The DNA read from the CDR3 is TGTGCCAGCAGCTTAGCCGGACAGGGCTACTATGGC. Translating it yields CASSLAGQGYYG. The full CDR3 sequence reads CASSLAGQGYYGYTF.